This passage covers 18 T cell receptor beta chains from one sample sequenced in a study of blood T cells in healthy people across ages (dated by TCRdb to about 2015). The library was built by means of 5' RACE. Sequencing was carried out with an Illumina HiSeq 2500. A second 7 to 11 cycle PCR used a sample-barcoded 5' primer and a J-beta primer mix. TCRdb redid the processing of the public reads, applying fastp at Q25 and MiXCR, and retained in-frame beta chains. A single entry per CDR3 protein holds the most common genes and DNA from its merged rows. This sample gives 1 million to 1.2 million distinct CDR3 sequences in total; under 40% of them show up just once. The top ten hold about 12% of the sample. Sequenced: blood. The origin of the receptors is a man aged 18 to 29 in good health.

In its sample, this clonotype was seen a few times. CDR3 sequence: CASSFEDRPYNEQFF. The DNA of the CDR3 is TGTGCCAGCAGCTTCGAGGACAGACCTTACAATGAGCAGTTCTTC. The J gene is TRBJ2-1, the V gene TRBV7-2, with a possible D match to TRBD1 (6 bases). Per the germline V gene, CDR1 is SGHTA and CDR2 is FQGNSA. V was clipped by 3 bases and J by 4 bases, with 13 bases between them. This CDR3 is 15 amino acids long. The entire variable domain, with the rest obtained from reference TRBV7-2 and TRBJ2-1, is as follows: GAGVSQSPSNKVTEKGKDVELRCDPISGHTALYWYRQSLGQGLEFLIYFQGNSAPDKSGLPSDRFSAERTGGSVSTLTIQRTQQEDSAVYLCASSFEDRPYNEQFFGPGTRLTVL.

V is TRBV27 and J is TRBJ2-3, with TRBD2 as a possible D gene (7 bases). The V gene's germline CDR1 is MNHEY and CDR2 SMNVEV (reference sequence). V lost 6 bases and J 0 bases, leaving 13 bases between the germline ends. There are 15 residues in the CDR3. The CDR3 region has the DNA TGTGCCAGCAGCCCCGGGGGGCGGAGCACAGATACGCAGTATTTT. Amino acids: CASSPGGRSTDTQYF.

The chain recombines TRBV7-2 with TRBJ2-3; the match to TRBD1 covers 10 bases. This CDR3 is built from 15 residues. V lost 7 bases, J lost 7 bases, and 11 bases stayed unmatched. CDR1 and CDR2 (germline): SGHTA, FQGNSA. This CDR3 reads CASNKWGQGTNTQYF. In DNA, the CDR3 is TGTGCCAGCAACAAGTGGGGACAGGGGACAAATACGCAGTATTTT.

CDR3 sequence reads: CASSSPHSPLHF. CDR3 nucleotide sequence: TGTGCCAGCAGTTCCCCCCATTCACCCCTCCACTTT. V is TRBV27 and J is TRBJ1-6; D call uncertain. Looked up from germline, CDR1 is MNHEY and CDR2 is SMNVEV (reference sequence). The CDR3 extends over 12 amino acids. The ends were cut back, 4 bases at V and 8 bases at J, with 6 bases in the middle.

V usage is TRBV20-1 and J usage is TRBJ2-3; D is unclear. This CDR3 comprises 14 residues. V lost 5 bases and J 4 bases, leaving 16 bases between the germline ends. Germline V lookup: CDR1 DFQATT, CDR2 SNEGSKA (reference sequence). DNA for the CDR3: TGCAGTGCTGCCTTTATATTAAGGGCAGATACGCAGTATTTT. Encoded protein: CSAAFILRADTQYF.

This clonotype was counted many times. V gene TRBV20-1 combines with J gene TRBJ1-5; 9 bases align to TRBD1. V was clipped by 3 bases and J by 3 bases; unmatched bases: 6. Germline V gives CDR1 DFQATT, CDR2 SNEGSKA (reference sequence). The CDR3 runs 15 residues. CDR3 sequence: CSASTGTGINQPQHF. The DNA of the CDR3 is TGCAGTGCTAGCACCGGGACAGGGATCAATCAGCCCCAGCATTTT.

This clonotype was found many times. The J gene is TRBJ2-6, the V gene TRBV6-2 or TRBV6-3; D uncertain. V gave up 5 bases and J gave up 0 bases, with 11 bases separating them. Germline CDR1 reads MNHEY; CDR2 reads SVGEGT. The CDR3 runs 16 residues. The CDR3 loop reads CASSKGFGSGANVLTF. The CDR3 region has the DNA TGTGCCAGCAGTAAAGGGTTCGGCTCTGGGGCCAACGTCCTGACTTTC.

CDR3 DNA: TGCAGTGCTTGGGGACGGGCGAACACCGGGGAGCTGTTTTTT. Translated, it gives CSAWGRANTGELFF. The J gene is TRBJ2-2, the V gene TRBV20-1, with D perhaps being TRBD1 or TRBD2 (5 bases each). Germline V gene sequence: CDR1 DFQATT, CDR2 SNEGSKA (reference sequence). Between the trimmed V and J ends, which lost 5 bases and 0 bases, there was a span of 10 bases. CDR3 length: 14 residues.

This clonotype appeared a few times. Here the CDR3 DNA reads TGTGCCAGCGGGCAGGTCAGTGAGCAGTTCTTC. Its protein is CASGQVSEQFF. V usage is TRBV12-3 or TRBV12-4 and J usage is TRBJ2-1; D is ambiguous. Trimming took 8 bases from V and 9 from J, leaving 11 bases between them. The CDR3 is 11 residues long.

This clonotype has a handful of counts. The chain couples TRBV20-1 to TRBJ2-3; D is unclear. The CDR3 loop spans 12 amino acids. Germline V CDR1 and CDR2: DFQATT, SNEGSKA (reference sequence). V shed 0 bases and J shed 8 bases, with 9 bases lying between them. The CDR3: CSARDPLRTQYF. The CDR3 nucleotides read TGCAGTGCTAGAGATCCACTGCGTACGCAGTATTTT.

J is TRBJ2-3 and V is TRBV7-2; possibly TRBD1 for D (6 bases). CDR3 size: 13 residues. Trimming removed 8 bases at V and 1 base at J, with 10 bases between. Germline V lookup: CDR1 SGHTA, CDR2 FQGNSA. Here the CDR3 DNA reads TGTGCCAGCTGGGGGCGGGGCACAGATACGCAGTATTTT. Translating it yields CASWGRGTDTQYF.

This clonotype was counted between two and nine times. The genes are TRBV3-1 and TRBJ2-1; D uncertain. V gave up 0 bases and J gave up 1 base, with 16 bases separating them. The CDR3 consists of 18 residues. Germline-derived CDR1 and CDR2 are LGHDT and YNNKEL (reference sequence). CDR3 DNA: TGTGCCAGCAGCCAAGATAACCCCTTCGCAGAATCCTACAATGAGCAGTTCTTC. Translating gives CASSQDNPFAESYNEQFF.

CDR3: CASRAASGNEQFF. Here the CDR3 DNA reads TGTGCCAGCAGGGCGGCTAGCGGCAATGAGCAGTTCTTC. The genes are TRBV7-2 and TRBJ2-1; 7 bases map to TRBD2. V trimming: 6 bases; J trimming: 6 bases; junction bases outside the gene matches: 5. Germline lookup yields CDR1 SGHTA and CDR2 FQGNSA. This CDR3 is 13 amino acids long.

This clonotype was picked up a small number of times. The chain links TRBV6-2 or TRBV6-3 to TRBJ2-1; D is undetermined. Between the trimmed V and J ends, which lost 6 bases and 7 bases, there was a span of 10 bases. This CDR3 has 12 amino acids. Germline loops: CDR1 MNHEY, CDR2 SVGEGT. This CDR3 reads CASSPAQNEQFF. CDR3 bases: TGTGCCAGCAGCCCCGCTCAAAATGAGCAGTTCTTC.

V and J are TRBV5-6 and TRBJ2-1, with D unclear. The CDR3 loop spans 14 amino acids. Germline V CDR1 and CDR2: SGHDT, YYEEEE. Trimming took 0 bases from V and 6 from J, leaving 10 bases between them. The CDR3 reads CASSLALTPNEQFF. The DNA of the CDR3 is TGTGCCAGCAGCTTGGCCCTAACCCCCAATGAGCAGTTCTTC.

This clonotype was counted between two and nine times. The rearrangement joins TRBV20-1 to TRBJ1-5; the D is unclear. The CDR3 consists of 13 residues. Trimming took off 5 bases at V and 2 bases at J, with 10 bases between the two ends. Germline V gives CDR1 DFQATT, CDR2 SNEGSKA (reference sequence). Written as DNA, the CDR3 is TGCAGTGCTCCATCTCTAGGCAATCAGCCCCAGCATTTT. It is translated as CSAPSLGNQPQHF.

The chain has TRBV6-5 and TRBJ2-7, with 10 positions matching TRBD1. V lost 4 bases and J lost 0; bases outside the gene matches: 12. The CDR3 has 18 residues. Germline assignment: CDR1 MNHEY and CDR2 SVGAGI. This CDR3 reads CASSLFAGTGERSYEQYF. CDR3 bases: TGTGCCAGCAGTTTGTTCGCCGGGACAGGGGAACGCTCCTACGAGCAGTACTTC.

In this sample, this clonotype turned up a few times. The CDR3 DNA follows: TGTGCCATCAGTGAGCCCAACCACGGGGGCCTCACAGATACGCAGTATTTT. It specifies CAISEPNHGGLTDTQYF. The chain employs TRBV10-3 and TRBJ2-3; D might be TRBD1 or TRBD2, each matching 6 bases. V was pared by 2 bases and J by 2 bases, with 17 bases between. Germline V gene data show CDR1 as ENHRY and CDR2 as SYGVKD. This CDR3 is built from 17 residues.